Listed here are 18 T cell receptor beta chains from one sample, sequenced in a study of blood T cell repertoires in COVID-19. Here immunoSEQ multiplex PCR was the method, and the copy in TCRdb shows in-frame clones only, minus some. This sample has about 170,000 clones, with roughly 84% found just once. The source material was peripheral blood. These receptors were collected from a human donor with acute or convalescent COVID-19. The donor label of this sample is uncertain.

The chain carries TRBV19 and TRBJ2-7; D gene uncertain. The CDR3 is made up of 14 amino acids. Germline V gene data show CDR1 as LNHDA and CDR2 as SQIVND (reference sequence). V lost 3 bases, J lost 0 bases, and 9 bases lay in between. The CDR3 nucleotides read TGTGCCAGTAGTATCTCCGCTAACTCCTACGAGCAGTACTTC. This sequence encodes CASSISANSYEQYF. The full variable domain, its missing parts supplied by reference TRBV19 and TRBJ2-7, is DGGITQSPKYLFRKEGQNVTLSCEQNLNHDAMYWYRQDPGQGLRLIYYSQIVNDFQKGDIAEGYSVSREKKESFPLTVTSAQKNPTAFYLCASSISANSYEQYFGPGTRLTVT.

The chain couples TRBV29-1 to TRBJ1-2, with TRBD1 as a possible D gene (5 bases). This CDR3 spans 14 amino acids. Trimming shortened V by 7 bases and J by 4 bases, and 19 bases separated the two germline ends. The germline gives CDR1 SQVTM, CDR2 ANQGSEA. The CDR3 loop reads CSAISPQGGYGYTF. The CDR3 DNA reads TGCAGCGCCATCTCCCCGCAGGGTGGCTATGGCTACACCTTC. Full variable domain (rest looked up from reference TRBV29-1 and TRBJ1-2): SAVISQKPSRDICQRGTSLTIQCQVDSQVTMMFWYRQQPGQSLTLIATANQGSEATYESGFVIDKFPISRPNLTFSTLTVSNMSPEDSSIYLCSAISPQGGYGYTFGSGTRLTVV.

The chain links TRBV11-2 to TRBJ2-2; no definite D call. The CDR3 sequence is 15 residues long. Germline assignment: CDR1 SGHAT and CDR2 FQNNGV. Trimming stripped 1 base from V and 6 bases from J, with 12 bases between. In nucleotides, the CDR3 is TGTGCCAGCAGCTTAGGGCAATTTCTAGCCGGGGAGCTGTTTTTT. It is translated as CASSLGQFLAGELFF.

CDR3 coding DNA: TGTGCCAGCAGTTCCGGGACAGGGGTCTACGAGCAGTACTTC. Amino acid sequence: CASSSGTGVYEQYF. The V and J genes are TRBV9 and TRBJ2-7; 10 positions agree with TRBD1. Germline CDR1 reads SGDLS; CDR2 reads YYNGEE. The ends lost 5 bases at V and 3 bases at J; junction bases unmatched: 5. CDR3 size: 14 residues.

The V call is TRBV12-3 or TRBV12-4, the J call TRBJ1-1, with unresolved D. The CDR3 contains 13 residues. V lost 7 bases, J lost 0 bases, and 9 bases lay in between. The CDR3, as DNA: TGTGCCAGCATCTTTAGAGTGAACACTGAAGCTTTCTTT. Its translation is CASIFRVNTEAFF.

V and J are TRBV7-7 and TRBJ1-1; 10 bases align to TRBD1. Germline V gives CDR1 SSHAT, CDR2 FNYEAQ (reference sequence). The CDR3 runs 13 residues. V gave up 5 bases and J gave up 5 bases; unmatched junction bases: 2. The CDR3 nucleotides are TGTGCCAGCAGCAGGGACAGGGGTACTGAAGCTTTCTTT. Translation: CASSRDRGTEAFF.

CDR3 loop: CASSSGQVAGANVLTF. The DNA of the CDR3 is TGTGCCAGCAGCTCCGGACAGGTAGCGGGGGCCAACGTCCTGACTTTC. V gene TRBV7-9 combines with J gene TRBJ2-6, with 7 bases matching TRBD1. This CDR3 region has 16 residues. After removal of 4 bases from V and 4 bases from J, the junction contained 7 bases not matched to a gene. Per germline, CDR1 SEHNR and CDR2 FQNEAQ (reference sequence).

This clone appeared a single time. The chain is built from TRBV30 and TRBJ2-6; 7 bases fit TRBD1. The V gene's germline CDR1 is GTSNPN and CDR2 SVGIG (reference sequence). V was clipped by 2 bases and J by 4 bases; unmatched bases: 2. CDR3 length equals 14 residues. CDR3 sequence: CAWSKGAGANVLTF. CDR3 coding DNA: TGTGCCTGGAGTAAGGGGGCCGGGGCCAACGTCCTGACTTTC.

The V call is TRBV9, the J call TRBJ2-1, with 14 bases identical to TRBD2. Germline V gene lookup returns CDR1 SGDLS and CDR2 YYNGEE. With 4 bases clipped from V and 7 bases from J, the junction kept 7 bases outside the gene matches. This CDR3 region has 16 residues. The CDR3 nucleotides read TGTGCCAGCAGCCTTGGACTAGCGGGAGGTTCTAATGAGCAGTTCTTC. Protein product: CASSLGLAGGSNEQFF.

The CDR3 spells CASSADRVGQPQHF. CDR3 sequence (DNA): TGTGCCAGCAGCGCGGACAGGGTTGGGCAGCCCCAGCATTTT. The J gene is TRBJ1-5, the V gene TRBV5-5, with TRBD1 identical over 8 bases. Germline CDR1 reads SGHKS; CDR2 reads YYEKEE (reference sequence). The ends lost 4 bases at V and 7 bases at J; junction bases unmatched: 7. The CDR3 covers 14 residues.

The rearrangement joins TRBV12-5 to TRBJ1-2; possibly TRBD1 for D (5 bases). The V gene's germline CDR1 is LGHNT and CDR2 FRNRAP. The CDR3 has 14 amino acids. The V gene lost 7 bases and the J gene lost 4 bases, with 16 bases spanning the gap. DNA for the CDR3: TGTGCTAGTGCCTCGGATGGGCAGGGCTATGGCTACACCTTC. Translating it yields CASASDGQGYGYTF.

The chain carries TRBV3-1 (or the pseudogene TRBV3-2) and TRBJ2-5; D is perhaps TRBD2 (6 bases). In germline, CDR1 is LGHDT, CDR2 YNNKEL (reference sequence). The CDR3 contains 12 residues. Trimming stripped 3 bases from V and 14 bases from J, with 16 bases between. CDR3 residues: CASSQLGDCPYF. DNA of the CDR3: TGTGCCAGCAGCCAGTTGGGGGACTGTCCCTACTTC.

V and J are TRBV11-2 and TRBJ2-1, with D possibly matching TRBD2 (6 bases). Trimming cost V 7 bases and J 9 bases, with 13 bases left between them. The germline V gene encodes CDR1 SGHAT and CDR2 FQNNGV. The CDR3 is made up of 12 amino acids. CDR3 DNA: TGTGCCAGCAACCCTTCCGGGGGTGAGCAGTTCTTC. This codes for CASNPSGGEQFF.

The V gene is TRBV6-5, the J gene TRBJ1-4; 9 bases match TRBD1. J lost 8 bases, V lost 6 bases, and 10 bases had no gene match. This CDR3 spans 15 amino acids. Germline CDR1 MNHEY, CDR2 SVGAGI. This chain's CDR3 is CASSPAWTGEEKLFF. CDR3 DNA sequence: TGTGCCAGCAGCCCCGCGTGGACAGGGGAAGAAAAACTGTTTTTT.

The table lists this clone with a count of one. The genes are TRBV7-3 and TRBJ1-5; 11 nucleotides align to TRBD1. The CDR3 runs to 15 residues. Germline V gene sequence: CDR1 SGHTA, CDR2 FQGTGA. The trim removed 3 bases at V and 7 bases at J, leaving 5 bases unmatched. CDR3 nucleotides: TGTGCCAGCAGCTTGGACAGGGGGCCTAGGCAGCCCCAGCATTTT. Protein: CASSLDRGPRQPQHF.

V gene TRBV5-1 combines with J gene TRBJ2-1; a possible D gene is TRBD2 (5 bases). The CDR3 extends over 14 amino acids. V lost 5 bases, J lost 0 bases, and 9 bases lay in between. Germline lookup yields CDR1 SGHRS and CDR2 YFSETQ. CDR3 protein: CASRSGSSYNEQFF. Here the CDR3 DNA reads TGCGCCAGCAGGTCTGGGAGCTCCTACAATGAGCAGTTCTTC. The full variable domain, its missing parts supplied by reference TRBV5-1 and TRBJ2-1, is KAGVTQTPRYLIKTRGQQVTLSCSPISGHRSVSWYQQTPGQGLQFLFEYFSETQRNKGNFPGRFSGRQFSNSRSEMNVSTLELGDSALYLCASRSGSSYNEQFFGPGTRLTVL.

Only one count was recorded for this clone. The chain recombines TRBV29-1 with TRBJ2-3, with D maybe TRBD2 (7 bases). Germline V gene sequence: CDR1 SQVTM, CDR2 ANQGSEA. The CDR3 contains 14 residues. With 2 bases removed from V and 4 bases from J, the gap between germline ends came to 13 bases. The CDR3: CSVELIGGADTQYF. The DNA of the CDR3 is TGCAGCGTTGAATTGATAGGGGGGGCAGATACGCAGTATTTT.

The J gene is TRBJ2-5, the V gene TRBV6-6, with 7 bases aligning to TRBD1. Unmatched junction bases numbered 6, after V lost 7 bases and J lost 1 base. This CDR3 region has 14 residues. Germline values: CDR1 MNHNY, CDR2 SVGAGI (reference sequence). The CDR3, as DNA: TGTGCCAGCAAAGACAGGGCTATCCAAGAGACCCAGTACTTC. This encodes CASKDRAIQETQYF.